This entry features one TCR beta chain sequence. Its antigen remains unknown. The sample comes from a study of Ad26.COV2.S vaccination and SARS-CoV-2 variants. Whole-study results and caveats: Substantial breadth was reportedly displayed by spike-specific CD8+ and CD4+ T cell responses after vaccination.

The assay was immunoSEQ multiplex PCR, and TCRdb's table has in-frame clones only and misses some. The top ten hold about 3.6% of the sample, which has roughly 390,000 clones, about 88% seen once. The CDR3 extends over 12 amino acids. Between the trimmed V and J ends, which lost 3 bases and 6 bases, there was a span of 7 bases. Described treatment: over 15 received Ad26.COV2.S at low or high dose, single or two shots; about 5 received placebo; per-sample allocation not given. The samples date from day 63 after the first vaccine or placebo injection. The specimen was peripheral blood, collected in a trial of Ad26.COV2.S vaccine versus placebo. J is TRBJ2-3 and V is TRBV12-3 or TRBV12-4; D unclear. This TCR derives from a person aged 18-60 years who received the Ad26.COV2.S COVID-19 vaccine or a placebo. The DNA of the CDR3 is TGTGCCAGCAGTTTGAGTTATGATACGCAGTATTTT. This encodes CASSLSYDTQYF.